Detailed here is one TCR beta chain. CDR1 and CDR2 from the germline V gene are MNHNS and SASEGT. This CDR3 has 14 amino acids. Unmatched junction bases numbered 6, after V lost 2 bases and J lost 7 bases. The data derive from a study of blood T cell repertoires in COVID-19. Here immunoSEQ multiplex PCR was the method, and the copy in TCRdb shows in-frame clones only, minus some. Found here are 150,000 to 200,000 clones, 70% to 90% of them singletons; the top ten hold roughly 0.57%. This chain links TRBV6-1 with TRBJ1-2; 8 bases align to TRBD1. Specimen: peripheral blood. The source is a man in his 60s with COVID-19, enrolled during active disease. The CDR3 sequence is CASSETRTGLGYTF. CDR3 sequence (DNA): TGTGCCAGCAGTGAAACCCGGACAGGGCTTGGCTACACCTTC.